This T cell receptor (beta chain) was captured by sequencing in a study of T cell changes during pregnancy in multiple sclerosis. The table came from immunoSEQ multiplex PCR; TCRdb's copy has only in-frame clones and leaves some out. This table has 66,000 or so clones, approximately 90% appearing once. This CDR3 comprises 13 residues. Germline V gene sequence: CDR1 SQVTM, CDR2 ANQGSEA. The V gene lost 1 base and the J gene lost 8 bases, with 14 bases spanning the gap. The sequencing used peripheral blood, collected in the first trimester of pregnancy. This sequence was found in a female donor in good health, enrolled as a control in a pregnancy study. The rearrangement uses TRBV29-1 and TRBJ1-2; D is perhaps TRBD1 (5 bases). The CDR3 protein is CSVEVLGTEGYTF. The CDR3 bases are TGCAGCGTTGAAGTCCTCGGGACTGAGGGCTACACCTTC.